Listed here is a single T cell receptor beta chain. The sample comes from a study of T cells in localized non-small cell lung cancer. Sequencing was performed with immunoSEQ multiplex PCR; in TCRdb, only in-frame clones are kept and a portion is missing. The table has fewer than 35,000 clones, 85% to 90% seen once. The CDR3 is made up of 14 amino acids. Germline loops: CDR1 SNHLY, CDR2 FYNNEI. The trim removed 5 bases at V and 8 bases at J, leaving 6 bases unmatched. This specimen was peripheral blood, taken before any cancer treatment. The source of this sequence is a female donor aged 60 or older with stage I lung adenocarcinoma. The chain is built from TRBV2 and TRBJ1-4; TRBD1 matches 9 bases. The CDR3 DNA is TGTGCCAGCAGTACTGGACAGGGGAGGGAAAAACTGTTTTTT. Translation: CASSTGQGREKLFF. Full variable domain (rest looked up from reference TRBV2 and TRBJ1-4): EPEVTQTPSHQVTQMGQEVILRCVPISNHLYFYWYRQILGQKVEFLVSFYNNEISEKSEIFDDQFSVERPDGSNFTLKIRSTKLEDSAMYFCASSTGQGREKLFFGSGTQLSVL.